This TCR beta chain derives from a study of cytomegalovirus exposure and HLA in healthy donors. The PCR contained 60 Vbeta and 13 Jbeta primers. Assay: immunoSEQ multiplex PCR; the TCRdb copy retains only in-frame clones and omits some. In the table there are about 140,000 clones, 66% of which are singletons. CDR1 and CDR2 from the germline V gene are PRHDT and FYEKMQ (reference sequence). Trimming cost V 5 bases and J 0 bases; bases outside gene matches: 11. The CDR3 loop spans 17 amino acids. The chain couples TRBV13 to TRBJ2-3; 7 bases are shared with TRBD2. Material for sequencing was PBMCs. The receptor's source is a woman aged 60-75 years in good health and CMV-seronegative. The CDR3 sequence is CASSPRLTSASTDTQYF. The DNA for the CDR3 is TGTGCCAGCAGCCCTCGTTTAACTAGCGCTAGCACAGATACGCAGTATTTT.